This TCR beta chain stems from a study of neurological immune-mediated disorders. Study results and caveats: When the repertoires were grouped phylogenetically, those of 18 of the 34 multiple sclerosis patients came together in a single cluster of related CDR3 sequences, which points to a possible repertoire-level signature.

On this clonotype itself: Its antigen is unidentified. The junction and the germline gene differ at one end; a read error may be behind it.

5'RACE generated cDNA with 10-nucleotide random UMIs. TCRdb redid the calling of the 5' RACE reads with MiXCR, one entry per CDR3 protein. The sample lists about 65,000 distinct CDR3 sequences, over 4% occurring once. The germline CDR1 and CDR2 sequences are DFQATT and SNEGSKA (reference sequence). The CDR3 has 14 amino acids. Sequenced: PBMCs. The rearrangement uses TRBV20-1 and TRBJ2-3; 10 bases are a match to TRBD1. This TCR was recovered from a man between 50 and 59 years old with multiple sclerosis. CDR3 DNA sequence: TGCAGTGCTGGAGACAGGGGGCGGACAGATACGCAGTATTTT. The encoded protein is CSAGDRGRTDTQYF.